These T cell receptor beta chains were read from a single sample in a study of shared clonotypes between healthy human individuals. TCRdb's copy holds only in-frame clones and misses some; the assay was immunoSEQ multiplex PCR. The data show 2 million to 3 million clones, 93% seen once. The specimen sequenced was naive CD4+ T cells from PBMCs. The source of these receptors is a man in his late teens or twenties in good health. Some clones in this sample may be carry-over from other donors' samples. Each CDR3 is given with its conserved first and last residue. A D gene is named only where the DNA matches it firmly. The listing skips clone size in some rows; elsewhere it reads once, few, many or a size class.

v_call	clone_size	j_call	d_call	cdr3_nt	cdr3_aa
TRBV5-1	NA	TRBJ2-7	NA	TGCGCCAGCAGCTTCGGGGGACCCTACGAGCAGTACTTC	CASSFGGPYEQYF
TRBV29-1	NA	TRBJ2-6	TRBD1	TGCAGCGTTAGGACAGGGGGCTCTGGGGCCAACGTCCTGACTTTC	CSVRTGGSGANVLTF
TRBV2	once	TRBJ2-7	NA	TGTGCCAGCGCCCGCTACGAGCAGTACTTC	CASARYEQYF
TRBV19	NA	TRBJ1-5	NA	TGTGCCAGTAGAGGGACGGGAGATCAGCCCCAGCATTTT	CASRGTGDQPQHF
TRBV5-1	NA	TRBJ1-3	NA	TGCGCCAGCAGCTTGGAGGGTGGCTCTGGAAACACCATATATTTT	CASSLEGGSGNTIYF
TRBV7-9	NA	TRBJ1-1	NA	TGTGCCAGCAGCTCCTACGACAGCGACCAGACTGAAGCTTTCTTT	CASSSYDSDQTEAFF
TRBV5-4	once	TRBJ2-2	TRBD2	TGTGCCAGCAGCTCGAAAACCGGGACTATTACGACCGGGGAGCTGTTTTTT	CASSSKTGTITTGELFF
TRBV11-2	NA	TRBJ2-5	NA	TGTGCCAGCAGCTTAGGGGTACTAGAGACCCAGTACTTC	CASSLGVLETQYF
TRBV28	NA	TRBJ1-1	NA	TGTGCCAGCAGTAAGGGGAGCACTGAAGCTTTCTTT	CASSKGSTEAFF
TRBV9	NA	TRBJ2-1	TRBD2	TGTGCCAGCAGCGTAGGACTAGCGGGAGTTAATGAGCAGTTCTTC	CASSVGLAGVNEQFF
TRBV28	NA	TRBJ2-5	NA	TGTGCCAGCAGTTTTGATGTGACCCAGTACTTC	CASSFDVTQYF
TRBV6-1	NA	TRBJ2-3	NA	TGTGCCAGCAGTGAAGCGGGGGGCGGCGTCACAGATACGCAGTATTTT	CASSEAGGGVTDTQYF
TRBV27	NA	TRBJ2-1	TRBD2	TGTGCCAGCAGTCCGATAGCGGGAGGGCCGGTTGAGCAGTTCTTC	CASSPIAGGPVEQFF
TRBV9	NA	TRBJ2-5	TRBD2	TGTGCCAGCAGCGTAGGCGCGCGGGAGGGCGGGAGTGGGACCCAGTACTTC	CASSVGAREGGSGTQYF
TRBV2	NA	TRBJ1-1	TRBD1	TGTGCCAGCAGATGGGACAGGGGGAACACTGAAGCTTTCTTT	CASRWDRGNTEAFF
TRBV5-1	NA	TRBJ1-4	TRBD1	TGCGCCAGCAGCCCGTCCGGGACAGGGGAAGACTGGGAAAAACTGTTTTTT	CASSPSGTGEDWEKLFF
TRBV6-1	once	TRBJ2-7	TRBD2	TGTGCCAGCAGTGAACCGTCTCTCCGGACGCCTAGCGGGAGCTCCTACGAGCAGTACTTC	CASSEPSLRTPSGSSYEQYF
TRBV28	NA	TRBJ1-2	NA	TGTGCCAGCAGTCTTTCCTATGGCTACACCTTC	CASSLSYGYTF
TRBV4-1	NA	TRBJ1-5	NA	TGCGCCAGCAGCCTATTTATAGGGGATAATCAGCCCCAGCATTTT	CASSLFIGDNQPQHF
TRBV28	NA	TRBJ1-4	NA	TGTGCCAGCAGTCCACGAGGGGGGGCACGGGAAAAACTGTTTTTT	CASSPRGGAREKLFF
TRBV15	NA	TRBJ2-1	NA	TGTGCCACCAGCAGATCTGGGGCGGGGATTAACAATGAGCAGTTCTTC	CATSRSGAGINNEQFF
TRBV5-5	NA	TRBJ1-2	TRBD1	TGTGCCAGCATTCTCAACAGGGGGACTAACTATGGCTACACCTTC	CASILNRGTNYGYTF
TRBV5-1	NA	TRBJ2-1	TRBD2	TGCGCCAGCAGCTTAGCGACTAGCGGGAGTCCCGATGAGCAGTTCTTC	CASSLATSGSPDEQFF
TRBV30	NA	TRBJ2-7	NA	TGTGCCTGGACCCAAATGGCGAGGTACGAGCAGTACTTC	CAWTQMARYEQYF
TRBV5-1	NA	TRBJ2-7	TRBD1	TGCGCCAGTTCCCCCCAGGGGGATTACGAGCAGTACTTC	CASSPQGDYEQYF
TRBV5-1	NA	TRBJ2-3	TRBD1	TGCGCCAGCAGGGGACAGGGCACAGATACGCAGTATTTT	CASRGQGTDTQYF
TRBV5-1	NA	TRBJ2-5	NA	TGCGCCAGCAGCCAACAGGGCTCTCAAGAGACCCAGTACTTC	CASSQQGSQETQYF
TRBV29-1	NA	TRBJ2-1	TRBD2	TGCCGTGGGGGGGATTCCTACAATGAGCAGTTCTTC	CRGGDSYNEQFF
TRBV4-2	NA	TRBJ2-7	NA	TGTGCCAGCAGCACTACTTCGGGGGAGTACGAGCAGTACTTC	CASSTTSGEYEQYF
TRBV5-6	NA	TRBJ1-5	TRBD1	TGTGCCAGCAGCCTATTACGTCGGACAGGGGGAAATCAGCCCCAGCATTTT	CASSLLRRTGGNQPQHF
TRBV5-1	NA	TRBJ1-5	NA	TGTGCCAGCAGCGGAGGGCGAGGTCAGCCCCAGCATTTT	CASSGGRGQPQHF
TRBV7-2	NA	TRBJ1-4	NA	TGTGCCAGCAGCGTGGGGGGCGCTAATGAAAAACTGTTTTTT	CASSVGGANEKLFF
TRBV5-1	NA	TRBJ2-4	NA	TGCGCCAGCAGCTTTGAAGAGCTAGGCAAAAACATTCAGTACTTC	CASSFEELGKNIQYF
TRBV5-4	few	TRBJ1-1	TRBD1	TGTGCCAGCAGTGAGGGAGACAGGGGGCGAGGGAACACTGAAGCTTTCTTT	CASSEGDRGRGNTEAFF
TRBV11-2	NA	TRBJ2-1	NA	TGTGCCAGCAGCTTTCGCTCGAGCTCCTACAATGAGCAGTTCTTC	CASSFRSSSYNEQFF
TRBV25-1	NA	TRBJ2-3	TRBD2	TGTGCCAGCAGTGGGACTAGCGGGAGAATGACAGATACGCAGTATTTT	CASSGTSGRMTDTQYF
TRBV30	NA	TRBJ1-4	NA	TGTGCCTGGAGTAAGGGGTCGGCAGAAAAACTGTTTTTT	CAWSKGSAEKLFF
TRBV6-1	NA	TRBJ2-1	NA	TGTGCCAGCAGCCTAGGAGGAGGTGATGAGCAGTTCTTC	CASSLGGGDEQFF
TRBV7-3	once	TRBJ2-1	NA	TGTGCCAGCAGCTTAGACAGGAGTTACAATGAGCAGTTCTTC	CASSLDRSYNEQFF
TRBV18	NA	TRBJ2-2	NA	TGTGCCAGCTCACCACCGTCCTTGGGGTACACCGGGGAGCTGTTTTTT	CASSPPSLGYTGELFF
TRBV7-2	NA	TRBJ2-5	NA	TGTGCCAGCAGTCAGAGAGTCCGGGAGACCCAGTACTTC	CASSQRVRETQYF
TRBV6-5	NA	TRBJ1-1	NA	TGTGCCAGCAGTAATCCGGGACCTCAGGGGGAAGCTTTCTTT	CASSNPGPQGEAFF
TRBV7-3	once	TRBJ1-5	NA	TGTGCCAGCAGCCGCTTCCCAGATCAGCCCCAGCATTTT	CASSRFPDQPQHF
TRBV5-1	NA	TRBJ2-1	TRBD2	TGCGCCAGCTCAGGACTAGCGGGACTCTACAATGAGCAGTTCTTC	CASSGLAGLYNEQFF
TRBV27	NA	TRBJ2-2	NA	TGTGCCAGCAGGGACGGCGCGGGGCCCACCGGGGAGCTGTTTTTT	CASRDGAGPTGELFF
TRBV28	NA	TRBJ1-2	NA	TGTGCCAGCAGTTTATTATCGGGAGGCGGACCCTATGGCTACACCTTC	CASSLLSGGGPYGYTF
TRBV5-4	NA	TRBJ2-1	TRBD2	TGTGCCAGCAGCTTGAGGACTAGCGGGAGGAACAATGAGCAGTTCTTC	CASSLRTSGRNNEQFF
TRBV5-4	NA	TRBJ1-2	NA	TGTGCCAGCAGCTCCACAGGGTACTATGGCTACACCTTC	CASSSTGYYGYTF
TRBV19	NA	TRBJ2-2	TRBD2	TGTGCCAGTACCAGGCTAGCGGGCCGTGACACCGGGGAGCTGTTTTTT	CASTRLAGRDTGELFF
TRBV30	once	TRBJ1-5	NA	TGTGCCTGGGGGCGGGGACTAAGCAATCAGCCCCAGCATTTT	CAWGRGLSNQPQHF
TRBV6-5	few	TRBJ1-1	TRBD1	TGTGCCAGCAGTTTCACAGGGGCCACTGAAGCTTTCTTT	CASSFTGATEAFF
TRBV6-6	NA	TRBJ2-7	NA	TGTGCCAGCAGTTACCGGTGGCAGGACGAGCAGTACTTC	CASSYRWQDEQYF
TRBV5-4	once	TRBJ2-7	TRBD1	TGTGCCAGCAGCTTGGATGGGACAGGGCTAGCGCACGAGCAGTACTTC	CASSLDGTGLAHEQYF
TRBV5-1	NA	TRBJ2-3	NA	TGCGCCAGCAGCTTCCTCACAGATACGCAGTATTTT	CASSFLTDTQYF